This T cell receptor (beta chain) derives from a study of human T cells and chemical hapten exposure. Study information: Patch testing was performed with 0.01% DPC on the upper back, with reading at 6 days.

Study-level results: In the PT1 data, expanded TCR counts showed a positive correlation with patch test score.

A word on this clonotype: Its antigen is not identified.

One entry per CDR3 protein, called by TCRdb with MiXCR from the RACE reads. The sample gives 85,000 to 100,000 distinct CDR3 sequences, around 12% of which show up once; 2.1% is in the top ten. There are 15 residues in the CDR3. Germline assignment: CDR1 MNHEY and CDR2 SVGAGI. V was pared by 4 bases and J by 2 bases, with 4 bases of the junction left unmatched. The time point: patch test 1, 2 weeks after DPC sensitization. Treatment in this sample: therapeutic diphenylcyclopropenone sensitization with weekly scalp DPC. The sample was whole blood, taken in connection with sensitization to the hapten diphenylcyclopropenone (DPC). This sequence was found in a middle-aged woman with alopecia areata. Some clones in this sample may be carry-over from other donors' samples. The J gene is TRBJ2-3, the V gene TRBV6-5; 9 bases agree with TRBD2. The CDR3 bases are TGTGCCAGCAGTTGGTCTAGCGGGAACACAGATACGCAGTATTTT. It yields the protein CASSWSSGNTDTQYF.